This T cell receptor (beta chain) emerged from a study of blood T cell repertoires in COVID-19. The wider study: Sites across the United States, Italy and Spain contributed samples from acute and convalescent COVID-19. PBMCs, B-cell-depleted T cells, or T cells were the source of the cDNA or gDNA that made up the material.

In the authors' workflow: Nucleated cell counts were estimated from reference gene primer amplification. Here immunoSEQ multiplex PCR was the method, and the copy in TCRdb shows in-frame clones only, minus some. The V and J calls and clone size were taken over from that table, and D and trimming were inferred from the DNA. The sample includes about 190,000 clones, under 90% seen only once; the top ten take about 20%. V gave up 7 bases and J gave up 3 bases; unmatched junction bases: 8. The length of the CDR3 is 15 residues. CDR1 is MDHEN, CDR2 SYDVKM, per germline. Material: peripheral blood. The rearrangement uses TRBV28 and TRBJ1-3; 8 bases are shared with TRBD1. This receptor was obtained from a human donor in a cohort sampled during active COVID-19. The CDR3 sequence: CASTAEQGVGNTIYF. CDR3 sequence (DNA): TGTGCCAGCACCGCGGAACAGGGGGTTGGAAACACCATATATTTT.